The next 8 T cell receptor beta chains were all read from a single sample in a study of T cells after yellow fever vaccination (dated by TCRdb to between 2019 and 2020). Library prep was done by 5' RACE. TCRdb shows the sequencer as Illumina HiSeq 2500. The raw public data were reprocessed by TCRdb itself: fastp quality trimming at Q25, MiXCR clonotype calling, in-frame beta chains only. Every CDR3 protein is listed once, alongside the most common genes and DNA of its rows. This sample lists around 350,000 distinct CDR3 sequences; roughly 10% were detected once. The top ten clones comprise 15% to 20% of the sample. The sample's treatment or condition label, decoded: live attenuated yellow fever vaccine strain. Here the sequenced sample was PBMCs, taken on the day of the first yellow fever vaccination. These receptors were obtained from a young man who received the YFV17D yellow fever vaccine.

The chain is built from TRBV10-3 and TRBJ2-3; perhaps TRBD1 as D (6 bases). There are 14 residues in the CDR3. Germline loops: CDR1 ENHRY, CDR2 SYGVKD. Trimming took off 0 bases at V and 6 bases at J, with 10 bases between the two ends. The CDR3 sequence is CAISESTGKDTQYF. The CDR3, as DNA: TGTGCCATCAGTGAGTCTACAGGGAAGGATACGCAGTATTTT.

The genes are TRBV27 and TRBJ2-3, with TRBD2 matching 8 bases. V lost 6 bases, J lost 6 bases, and 8 bases stayed unmatched. The V gene's germline CDR1 is MNHEY and CDR2 SMNVEV (reference sequence). CDR3 length: 14 amino acids. This CDR3 reads CASRNSGARDTQYF. The CDR3 bases are TGTGCCAGCAGGAATAGCGGGGCCAGGGATACGCAGTATTTT.

The chain combines TRBV20-1 with TRBJ2-7; possible D gene TRBD2, 5 bases. Germline V CDR1 and CDR2: DFQATT, SNEGSKA (reference sequence). The CDR3 has 12 residues. V was shortened by 0 bases and J by 4 bases, with 7 bases between the two germline ends. CDR3 sequence reads: CSAREGGYEQYF. CDR3 sequence (DNA): TGCAGTGCTAGAGAAGGCGGGTACGAGCAGTACTTC.

This clonotype was recorded a few times. The chain links TRBV20-1 to TRBJ2-7; the match to TRBD2 covers 11 bases. Trimming removed 3 bases from V and 6 bases from J; junction bases left unmatched: 4. Per the germline V gene, CDR1 is DFQATT and CDR2 is SNEGSKA (reference sequence). This CDR3 spans 13 amino acids. CDR3 protein: CSASTSGGVEQYF. CDR3 sequence (DNA): TGCAGTGCTAGTACTAGCGGGGGCGTCGAGCAGTACTTC.

This clonotype was recorded a few times. The chain couples TRBV29-1 to TRBJ2-7, with 9 bases lining up with TRBD1. The J segment lost 5 bases and the V segment lost 6 bases, leaving 11 bases of the junction unmatched. The CDR3 covers 14 residues. Germline V gives CDR1 SQVTM, CDR2 ANQGSEA. CDR3 in amino acids: CSVRTGTGSHEQYF. The DNA for the CDR3 is TGCAGCGTCCGAACCGGGACAGGGTCCCACGAGCAGTACTTC.

This sequence joins TRBV6-2 or TRBV6-3 and TRBJ2-7; 9 nucleotides align to TRBD1. CDR1 MNHEY and CDR2 SVGEGT come from the germline V gene. The CDR3 contains 13 residues. The V segment lost 5 bases and the J segment 5 bases; nucleotides outside the gene matches: 4. CDR3 DNA sequence: TGTGCCAGCAGTCGCCGGGACAGGGACGAGCAGTACTTC. This codes for CASSRRDRDEQYF.

This clonotype was picked up a small number of times. The V gene is TRBV24-1, the J gene TRBJ2-5; D remains unclear. The CDR3 consists of 11 residues. Per the germline V gene, CDR1 is KGHDR and CDR2 is SFDVKD. The V gene lost 4 bases and the J gene lost 4 bases, with 3 bases spanning the gap. The CDR3 reads CATSDLETQYF. The DNA of the CDR3 is TGTGCCACCAGTGACCTAGAGACCCAGTACTTC.

This clonotype was counted many times. The chain carries TRBV10-2 and TRBJ2-7; D uncertain. V dropped 4 bases and J dropped 3 bases, with 7 bases sitting between them. Germline values: CDR1 WSHSY, CDR2 SAAADI. The CDR3 consists of 12 residues. CDR3 in DNA: TGCGCCAGCAGTGTTTCCCTCTACGAGCAGTACGTC. Residues: CASSVSLYEQYV.